The 2 T cell receptor beta chains below all came from one sample that was sequenced in a study of T cell responses to AZD1222 COVID-19 vaccine (dated by TCRdb to about 2021). Library preparation was by the immunoSEQ multiplex PCR assay. The clones in this table, taken by TCRdb from immuneACCESS, are in-frame only. Not every clone is retained; where verified, under half of the shortfall comes from an unresolved V gene, and the cause of the rest is unknown. The sample contains 110,000 to 150,000 clones, approximately 92% of them found a single time. Of the sample, more than 3% falls within the top ten clones. The label giving this sample's time point can be read as: about 28 days (+/-7) after the second vaccine dose. Material: peripheral blood, obtained 28 days after the second AZD1222 dose. These receptors originate from an adult who received the AZD1222 COVID-19 vaccine.

The chain is built from TRBV7-8 and TRBJ2-2; 9 bases agree with TRBD1. Germline V lookup: CDR1 SGHVS, CDR2 FQNEAQ. This CDR3 contains 15 residues. Trimming took 5 bases from V and 5 from J; bases not matched to a gene: 6. CDR3 DNA sequence: TGTGCCAGCAGCACAGGGACAGGGCGAACCGGGGAGCTGTTTTTT. Translated: CASSTGTGRTGELFF.

The chain recombines TRBV6-5 with TRBJ1-6; 7 bases fit TRBD1. The V gene end was trimmed by 8 bases and the J gene end by 6 bases; junction bases not matched to a gene: 7. The CDR3 covers 14 residues. Germline lookup yields CDR1 MNHEY and CDR2 SVGAGI. The CDR3: CASGTAPFNSPLHF. The CDR3 DNA is TGTGCCAGCGGGACAGCTCCCTTTAATTCACCCCTCCACTTT.